Below, 23 T cell receptor beta chains from the same sample are listed, as sequenced in a study of post-analysis software for immune sequencing data. Researchers reported that TCR beta cDNA libraries carried unique molecular identifiers. MiXCR, applied by TCRdb to the PCR reads, yields one record per CDR3 protein. Of 700,000 to 800,000 distinct CDR3 sequences in the sample, roughly 30% are singletons; the top ten hold approximately 0.6%. These TCRs' antigens remain unknown. Study-wide results and caveats: Higher frequency in patients than in controls was seen for a handful of TRBV segments, with TRBV5-6, TRBV5-1 and TRBV20-1 among them.

The sample comprised blood. The receptors originated from a girl aged 5 to 17 with multiple sclerosis.

CDR3 loop: CASSQGAGDLSPLHF. The CDR3 DNA reads TGTGCCAGCAGCCAAGGGGCAGGAGATCTTTCACCCCTCCACTTT. J is TRBJ1-6 and V is TRBV3-1; D uncertain. This CDR3 is built from 15 residues. V was shortened by 1 base and J by 9 bases, with 13 bases between the two germline ends. The germline gives CDR1 LGHDT, CDR2 YNNKEL (reference sequence).

This chain connects TRBV28 to TRBJ2-1, with 8 bases identical to TRBD2. Near its end, the DNA agrees better with TRBJ2-7, so the J call may be wrong. The CDR3 is 14 residues long. Germline lookup yields CDR1 MDHEN and CDR2 SYDVKM. The CDR3 bases are TGTGCCAGCAACGGGGGGGCCACCTACAATGAGCAGTACTTC. It is translated as CASNGGATYNEQYF.

V and J are TRBV20-1 and TRBJ2-7; D possibly matches TRBD1 or TRBD2 (6 bases each). There are 18 residues in the CDR3. V dropped 5 bases and J dropped 4 bases, with 30 bases sitting between them. Germline CDR1 DFQATT, CDR2 SNEGSKA (reference sequence). The CDR3 spells CSAAPLPGGTNDLYEQYF. CDR3 bases: TGCAGTGCTGCTCCCCTCCCTGGAGGGACAAACGACCTGTACGAGCAGTACTTC.

This CDR3 is CASNFGVADTQYF. The DNA for the CDR3 is TGTGCCAGCAACTTCGGGGTAGCAGATACGCAGTATTTT. The V call is TRBV6-6, the J call TRBJ2-3, with D perhaps matching TRBD2 (5 bases). This CDR3 has 13 residues. Trimming cost V 7 bases and J 4 bases, with 12 bases left between them. Germline assignment: CDR1 MNHNY and CDR2 SVGAGI (reference sequence).

The V gene is TRBV5-1, the J gene TRBJ2-5; the match to TRBD2 covers 13 bases. This CDR3 comprises 17 residues. The germline V gene has CDR1 SGHRS and CDR2 YFSETQ. The V gene end was trimmed by 4 bases and the J gene end by 3 bases; junction bases not matched to a gene: 9. This chain's CDR3 is CASSRMRLAGGKETQYF. DNA of the CDR3: TGCGCCAGCAGCCGTATGAGACTAGCGGGGGGAAAAGAGACCCAGTACTTC.

As to this clonotype: One junction end disagrees with the germline gene, perhaps due to a read error. The chain uses TRBV4-2 and TRBJ2-5; 12 bases map to TRBD2. The CDR3 has 16 amino acids. Germline CDR1 LGHNA, CDR2 YNFKEQ. CDR3 region: CAGSRRLAGEQETQYF. In nucleotides, the CDR3 is TGTGCCGGCAGCCGACGACTAGCGGGGGAGCAAGAGACCCAGTACTTC.

As for this clonotype: A read error may account for a junction end that differs from germline. The chain is built from TRBV10-3 and TRBJ2-7; D is uncertain. The CDR3 is 13 amino acids. Germline CDR1 ENHRY, CDR2 SYGVKD. CDR3 sequence reads: CAVSESKPLEQYF. The CDR3 coding sequence is TGTGCCGTCAGTGAGTCGAAGCCCCTGGAGCAGTACTTC.

The chain is built from TRBV27 and TRBJ1-1; no clear D. Trimming stripped 7 bases from V and 7 bases from J, with 19 bases between. The CDR3 loop spans 14 amino acids. Germline CDR1 is MNHEY and CDR2 is SMNVEV (reference sequence). CDR3 loop: CASTSPTSQFEAFF. The CDR3 DNA follows: TGTGCCAGCACCTCCCCGACATCCCAGTTTGAAGCTTTCTTT.

This clonotype has more than one count but fewer than ten. This chain connects TRBV6-6 to TRBJ1-6; D gene uncertain. V lost 2 bases and J 5 bases, leaving 1 base between the germline ends. CDR3 length equals 12 residues. Germline V gene lookup returns CDR1 MNHNY and CDR2 SVGAGI (reference sequence). CDR3 loop: CASSYDNSPLHF. DNA of the CDR3: TGTGCCAGCAGTTACGATAATTCACCCCTCCACTTT.

Written as DNA, the CDR3 is TGTGCCAGCAGACCCAGCCTTTGGGAAAAACTGTTTTTT. It specifies CASRPSLWEKLFF. The rearrangement uses TRBV6-5 and TRBJ1-4; D gene ambiguous. The length of the CDR3 is 13 residues. Trimming shortened V by 6 bases and J by 8 bases, and 13 bases separated the two germline ends. Germline lookup yields CDR1 MNHEY and CDR2 SVGAGI.

This clonotype was counted a few times. V is TRBV3-1 and J is TRBJ1-1; no clear D. Germline assignment: CDR1 LGHDT and CDR2 YNNKEL (reference sequence). Deletions cut 7 bases from V and 5 bases from J, with 8 bases between. This CDR3 has 11 amino acids. CDR3 in DNA: TGTGCCAGCACTAAGGGAACTGAAGCTTTCTTT. Residues: CASTKGTEAFF.

The chain links TRBV7-2 to TRBJ2-1, with D possibly being TRBD2 (5 bases). The CDR3 runs to 12 residues. The germline V and J ends were trimmed by 6 bases and 10 bases, with 13 bases remaining between them. Per germline, CDR1 SGHTA and CDR2 FQGNSA. DNA of the CDR3: TGTGCCAGCAGTCATAGCGTAGGGGAGCAGTTCTTC. This codes for CASSHSVGEQFF.

Comments on this clonotype: Being one base from a much bigger clone, this may be a read error. The chain has TRBV4-3 and TRBJ2-5; D ambiguous. The end of the DNA is better explained by TRBJ2-7, so the J call may be wrong. The CDR3 has 14 amino acids. Germline V gene sequence: CDR1 LGHNA, CDR2 YSLEER. CDR3 nucleotides: TGCGCCAACAGCCAAGAGAGATTTTCCTACGAGCAGTACTTC. Its protein is CANSQERFSYEQYF.

The sample holds a few counts of this clonotype. The chain couples TRBV29-1 to TRBJ1-1; the D gene is possibly TRBD1 (6 bases). Germline loops: CDR1 SQVTM, CDR2 ANQGSEA. The length of the CDR3 is 13 residues. The V gene lost 7 bases and the J gene lost 5 bases, with 17 bases spanning the gap. CDR3: CSATMGGGTEAFF. For the CDR3, the DNA is TGCAGCGCGACCATGGGAGGGGGAACTGAAGCTTTCTTT.

This clonotype was found a few times. The J gene is TRBJ2-1, the V gene TRBV9; D might be TRBD1 (5 bases). This CDR3 comprises 13 residues. The V end was cut by 4 bases, the J end by 9 bases, with 14 bases between. Germline-derived CDR1 and CDR2 are SGDLS and YYNGEE. The CDR3 region is CASSTTWQGEQFF. CDR3 nucleotides: TGTGCCAGCAGCACGACCTGGCAGGGTGAGCAGTTCTTC.

The rearrangement uses TRBV3-1 and TRBJ2-1, with 10 bases aligning to TRBD2. Per the germline V gene, CDR1 is LGHDT and CDR2 is YNNKEL (reference sequence). V was pared by 3 bases and J by 2 bases, with 10 bases of the junction left unmatched. CDR3 size: 18 residues. The CDR3 coding sequence is TGTGCCAGCAGCCAGTCCCCAGCGGGAGGGCCTCCCTACAATGAGCAGTTCTTC. Protein: CASSQSPAGGPPYNEQFF.

This clonotype has just a few counts. The rearrangement links TRBV29-1 to TRBJ2-7, with a tentative D call TRBD1 (6 bases). Trimming left V 5 bases short and J 3 bases short, with 17 bases between. Germline-derived CDR1 and CDR2 are SQVTM and ANQGSEA. This CDR3 is 14 amino acids long. DNA for the CDR3: TGCAGCGTTCAATTGGGAACAGGGAGCTACGAGCAGTACTTC. Translation: CSVQLGTGSYEQYF.

Comments on this clonotype: This could be a read error, since a much larger clone is one nucleotide away. The chain joins TRBV29-1 to TRBJ1-5; D unclear. The CDR3 runs to 13 residues. CDR1 is SQVTM and CDR2 is ANQGSEA in the germline V gene. The ends were cut back, 5 bases at V and 0 bases at J, with 8 bases in the middle. CDR3 in amino acids: CSVCLNSNQPQHF. The CDR3 nucleotides are TGCAGCGTTTGCTTGAATAGCAATCAGCCCCAGCATTTT.

This clonotype has more than one count but fewer than ten. The chain couples TRBV20-1 to TRBJ2-5; 7 bases are a match to TRBD1. The CDR3 contains 14 residues. CDR1 and CDR2 from the germline V gene are DFQATT and SNEGSKA (reference sequence). V lost 5 bases and J lost 2; bases outside the gene matches: 8. CDR3 DNA: TGCAGTGCTCCCGGACAGGTGGTACAAGAGACCCAGTACTTC. Translated, it gives CSAPGQVVQETQYF.

In this sample, this clonotype turned up a few times. One end of the junction varies from germline; a read error may be responsible. The gene calls are TRBV5-1 and TRBJ2-1, with TRBD2 matching 7 bases. Per the germline V gene, CDR1 is SGHRS and CDR2 is YFSETQ. The CDR3 is made up of 15 amino acids. The CDR3 here is CASSLVLGRNNELFF. The CDR3 DNA sequence: TGCGCCAGCAGCTTGGTTCTCGGGAGGAACAATGAGCTGTTCTTC.

This clonotype was counted a few times. This sequence joins TRBV29-1 and TRBJ2-5; 7 bases map to TRBD1. CDR3 length equals 14 residues. With V trimmed by 3 bases and J by 5 bases, 9 bases remained unmatched. Per the germline V gene, CDR1 is SQVTM and CDR2 is ANQGSEA. The DNA for the CDR3 is TGCAGCGTTGACCGCAGGGGGTTAGGGGAGACCCAGTACTTC. Residues: CSVDRRGLGETQYF.

A word on this clonotype: At one boundary the junction diverges from the germline segment, which might be a read error. The chain uses TRBV7-2 and TRBJ2-1; 7 nucleotides align to TRBD2. CDR3 length: 15 residues. From germline, CDR1 is SGHTA and CDR2 FQGNSA. The DNA for the CDR3 is TGTGCCAGCAGCCGGGAGGCGGCTCAGCACAATGAGCGGTTCTTC. It yields the protein CASSREAAQHNERFF.

This clonotype showed up just a few times. The chain recombines TRBV25-1 with TRBJ1-2; perhaps TRBD1 as D (6 bases). From germline, CDR1 is MGHDK and CDR2 SYGVNS. The CDR3 spans 15 residues. With 4 bases removed from V and 6 bases from J, the gap between germline ends came to 18 bases. The CDR3 reads CASSGYSGDLNGYTF. CDR3 in DNA: TGTGCCAGCAGTGGTTATTCAGGGGACTTGAATGGCTACACCTTC.